What follows is one T cell receptor (beta chain) and its context. Here immunoSEQ multiplex PCR was the method, and the copy in TCRdb shows in-frame clones only, minus some. The sample holds roughly 100,000 clones, about 90% seen once. The data belong to a study of OX40 agonist ivuxolimab in advanced cancers. The CDR3 has 13 residues. Germline assignment: CDR1 SNHLY and CDR2 FYNNEI. V was clipped by 6 bases and J by 1 base, with 7 bases between them. The sequences come from CD4+ or CD8+ T cells sorted from blood, collected in a trial of the OX40 agonist ivuxolimab. This sequence originates from an adult with an advanced solid tumor such as melanoma, head and neck, liver or kidney cancer. The chain links TRBV2 to TRBJ1-5; D is unresolved. The CDR3 coding sequence is TGTGCCAGCAGCACCCTAAGCAATCAGCCCCAGCATTTT. Protein product: CASSTLSNQPQHF.